The rows below give T cell receptor beta chains drawn from one sample of a study of T cell changes during pregnancy in multiple sclerosis. TCRdb's copy holds only in-frame clones and misses some; the assay was immunoSEQ multiplex PCR. The sample lists around 42,000 clones, around 92% occurring once. Sequencing used CD4+ T cells from peripheral blood mononuclear cells, obtained in the third trimester of pregnancy. These receptors all come from a female donor with multiple sclerosis, enrolled in a pregnancy study. Each CDR3 is given with its conserved first and last residue. Fields, in order: clone size, J gene, D gene, V gene, CDR3 DNA, CDR3 protein. A D gene is named only where the DNA matches it firmly. Some rows mark clone size as missing; the rest say once, few, many or name a class of expanded clone.

NA | TRBJ2-3 | TRBD2 | TRBV7-9 | TGTGCCAGCAGCCAGACTAGCGGATACTTGAGGGAAGCAGATACGCAGTATTTT | CASSQTSGYLREADTQYF
NA | TRBJ1-2 | NA | TRBV28 | TGTGCCAGCAGTCTGGACAGCCATGGCTACACCTTC | CASSLDSHGYTF
NA | TRBJ2-4 | NA | TRBV7-2 | TGTGCCAGCAGCCTCCGACAGGGACTAGCCAAAAACATTCAGTACTTC | CASSLRQGLAKNIQYF
NA | TRBJ2-1 | TRBD2 | TRBV9 | TGTGCCAGCAGCGAATCGGGACTAGCGGGAGGGGCCTCCTACAATGAGCAGTTCTTC | CASSESGLAGGASYNEQFF
NA | TRBJ1-6 | TRBD1 | TRBV5-6 | TGTGCCAGCAGCTTGGCAGGGACAGGCGATAATTCACCCCTCCACTTT | CASSLAGTGDNSPLHF
NA | TRBJ2-7 | NA | TRBV21-1 | TGTGCCAGCAGCAAACGTTTGTGGCCGGGCGAGCAGTACTTC | CASSKRLWPGEQYF
NA | TRBJ2-3 | NA | TRBV14 | TGTGCCAGCAGCCTTGGGCCAAGGGATACGCAGTATTTT | CASSLGPRDTQYF
NA | TRBJ1-1 | TRBD1 | TRBV5-1 | TGCGCCAGCAGCTTGGAACCTGGACAGGGCATCACTGAAGCTTTCTTT | CASSLEPGQGITEAFF
NA | TRBJ2-2 | NA | TRBV5-3 | TGTGCCGAAAGGGGTAAGCGTACAGTACCCGGGGAGCTGTTTTTT | CAERGKRTVPGELFF
once | TRBJ2-5 | TRBD1 | TRBV25-1 | TGTGCCAGCAGTACCCGCGGGACAGGGGCAGAGACCCAGTACTTC | CASSTRGTGAETQYF
NA | TRBJ2-1 | TRBD1 | TRBV6-5 | TGTGCCAGCAGTTTTGACAGGGGGAATGAGCAGTTCTTC | CASSFDRGNEQFF
NA | TRBJ1-3 | NA | TRBV10-3 | TGTGCCACCGGGACTACCGTTTCTATCTCTGGAAACACCATATATTTT | CATGTTVSISGNTIYF
NA | TRBJ2-1 | TRBD2 | TRBV11-2 | TGTGCCAGCAGCTCCCGGACTAGCGATATCAGTGAGCAGTTCTTC | CASSSRTSDISEQFF
NA | TRBJ1-3 | TRBD1 | TRBV18 | TGTGCCAGCTCACCTACACTCGTCGCAACAGGGGCTGGAAACACCATATATTTT | CASSPTLVATGAGNTIYF
once | TRBJ2-4 | TRBD1 | TRBV19 | TGTGCCAGTAGTAAAACAGGGGGCTCCGCCAAAAACATTCAGTACTTC | CASSKTGGSAKNIQYF
once | TRBJ2-7 | NA | TRBV11-2 | TGTGCCAGCAGGGAGATTCCACGGTTCTACGAGCAGTACTTC | CASREIPRFYEQYF
NA | TRBJ1-1 | TRBD1 | TRBV28 | TGTGCCAGCAGTATCAACCCGGGCAGGGGGCTTACTGAAGCTTTCTTT | CASSINPGRGLTEAFF
NA | TRBJ2-5 | TRBD2 | TRBV12-5 | TGTGCTAGTCGGGGAGGGACCCTCGAGACCCAGTACTTC | CASRGGTLETQYF
NA | TRBJ2-5 | TRBD1 | TRBV5-1 | TGCGCCAGCAGCACCGGGACAGGGGTGATGGAGACCCAGTACTTC | CASSTGTGVMETQYF
NA | TRBJ2-3 | TRBD2 | TRBV28 | TGTGCCAGCAGCCTGACTAGCGGGAGGGGGGAAGGAGATACGCAGTATTTT | CASSLTSGRGEGDTQYF
NA | TRBJ2-1 | TRBD2 | TRBV6-5 | TGTGCCAGCTCCCCCGGGAGGTCTTCCGATGAGCAGTTCTTC | CASSPGRSSDEQFF
NA | TRBJ1-2 | TRBD1 | TRBV28 | TGTGCCAGCAGCCAGGGGGCGGACTATGGCTACACCTTC | CASSQGADYGYTF
NA | TRBJ2-1 | TRBD1 | TRBV5-1 | TGCGCCAGCAGCTCCGGGACAGACAGTGCCGAATACAATGAGCAGTTCTTC | CASSSGTDSAEYNEQFF
NA | TRBJ2-2 | NA | TRBV28 | TGTGCCAGCAGTTTCGCAGGACTGGGGGGCACCGGGGAGCTGTTTTTT | CASSFAGLGGTGELFF
NA | TRBJ2-3 | TRBD2 | TRBV27 | TGTGCCAGCAACCCACGAGCGGGAGGCACAGATACGCAGTATTTT | CASNPRAGGTDTQYF
NA | TRBJ1-2 | NA | TRBV6-1 | TGTGCCACCGACCGGACAGCTAACTATGGCTACACCTTC | CATDRTANYGYTF
NA | TRBJ2-7 | TRBD2 | TRBV4-1 | TGCGCCAGCAGCCCTCGAGAAGCGGGAGGGATCTACGAGCAGTACTTC | CASSPREAGGIYEQYF
NA | TRBJ2-4 | TRBD1 | TRBV7-9 | TGTGCCAGCAGCGCGGGACAGGGGCGGAACATTCAGTACTTC | CASSAGQGRNIQYF
NA | TRBJ1-2 | NA | TRBV5-1 | TGCGCCAGCAGCGCCCCCCAACAGGGTGCTGGCTACACCTTC | CASSAPQQGAGYTF
NA | TRBJ1-5 | TRBD1 | TRBV11-1 | TGTGCCAGCAGCCCGGGACAGGGTCGCAATCAGCCCCAGCATTTT | CASSPGQGRNQPQHF
NA | TRBJ2-7 | TRBD1 | TRBV10-2 | TGCGCCAGCAGTTTTGGACAGGTGACCTCCTACGAGCAGTACTTC | CASSFGQVTSYEQYF
NA | TRBJ2-7 | TRBD1 | TRBV28 | TGTGCCAGCAGTTTCCGTCGGGACAGGTCCTACGAGCAGTACTTC | CASSFRRDRSYEQYF
NA | TRBJ1-5 | TRBD1 | TRBV6-6 | TGTGCCAGCAGCACGACAGGGACCAGCAATCAGCCCCAGCATTTT | CASSTTGTSNQPQHF
NA | TRBJ2-3 | TRBD2 | TRBV11-3 | TGTGCCAGCAGCCCGCGGGGGGATGGTGCAGATACGCAGTATTTT | CASSPRGDGADTQYF
NA | TRBJ2-1 | TRBD2 | TRBV7-2 | TGTGCCAGCAGCTTAGGCCTAGCGGGAGCGGGCTCCTACAATGAGCAGTTCTTC | CASSLGLAGAGSYNEQFF
NA | TRBJ2-2 | TRBD1 | TRBV30 | TGTGCCTGGCTCCCATATGGGACAGGGCGGGCCGGGGAGCTGTTTTTT | CAWLPYGTGRAGELFF
once | TRBJ1-6 | TRBD1 | TRBV7-9 | TGTGCCAGCAGCTTATCTGGGACAGGCGACAATTCACCCCTCCACTTT | CASSLSGTGDNSPLHF
NA | TRBJ1-2 | TRBD1 | TRBV5-4 | TGTGCCAGCAGCTCGCCCGACAGGGGAGACTATGGCTACACCTTC | CASSSPDRGDYGYTF
few | TRBJ2-1 | TRBD2 | TRBV6-1 | TGTGCCAGCAGTGAATGGCGGGAGCCCCCCAATGAGCAGTTCTTC | CASSEWREPPNEQFF
NA | TRBJ2-1 | NA | TRBV5-1 | TGCGCCAGCAGCTTGGTGTCGGGAGCAAAAATGGGGAATGAGCAGTTCTTC | CASSLVSGAKMGNEQFF
NA | TRBJ2-5 | TRBD2 | TRBV2 | TGTGCCAGCCGAGGAACGGGAGGGCCTGGGGAGACCCAGTACTTC | CASRGTGGPGETQYF
NA | TRBJ2-1 | NA | TRBV7-2 | TGTGCCAGCAGTCGACCAACCGCGGGACACAATGAGCAGTTCTTC | CASSRPTAGHNEQFF
NA | TRBJ1-1 | NA | TRBV6-1 | TGTGCCAGCAGTGAAGCACAGAAAGCTTTCTTT | CASSEAQKAFF
NA | TRBJ1-5 | NA | TRBV6-6 | TGTGCCAGCTCGAGCCAGCCCCAGCATTTT | CASSSQPQHF
NA | TRBJ1-4 | NA | TRBV7-2 | TGTGCCAGCAGGGGCCAGTCTCTCGAACTGTTTTTT | CASRGQSLELFF
NA | TRBJ2-7 | NA | TRBV10-1 | TGCGCCAGCAGTGTGGCCTTGTCCCCCTACGAGCAGTACTTC | CASSVALSPYEQYF
NA | TRBJ1-6 | TRBD1 | TRBV6-5 | TGTGCCAGCAGTTATCAGGGGGTGAATAATTCACCCCTCCACTTT | CASSYQGVNNSPLHF
NA | TRBJ2-5 | NA | TRBV30 | TGTGCCAGTTCGGGGCAAGAGACCCAGTACTTC | CASSGQETQYF
NA | TRBJ2-1 | NA | TRBV7-2 | TGTGCCAGCAGCCCGGAAGGGGCGAGAAATGAGCAGTTCTTC | CASSPEGARNEQFF
NA | TRBJ1-3 | NA | TRBV6-5 | TGTGCCAGCAGTTCCGGGCGGGTTACAGGAAACACCATATATTTT | CASSSGRVTGNTIYF